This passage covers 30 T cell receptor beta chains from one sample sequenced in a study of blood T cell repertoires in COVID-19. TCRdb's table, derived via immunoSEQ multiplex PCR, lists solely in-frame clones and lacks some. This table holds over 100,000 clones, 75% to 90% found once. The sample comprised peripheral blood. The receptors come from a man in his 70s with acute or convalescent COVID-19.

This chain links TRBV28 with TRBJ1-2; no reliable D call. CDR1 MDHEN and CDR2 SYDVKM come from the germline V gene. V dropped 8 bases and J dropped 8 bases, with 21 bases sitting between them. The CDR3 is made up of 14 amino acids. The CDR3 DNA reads TGTGCCAGCGCCCTCAGGACGGCCGCGGGAGGCTACACCTTC. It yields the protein CASALRTAAGGYTF.

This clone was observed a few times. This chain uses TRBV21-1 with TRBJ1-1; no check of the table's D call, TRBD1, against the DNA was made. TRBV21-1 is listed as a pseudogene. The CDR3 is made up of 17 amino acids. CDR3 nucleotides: TGTGCCAGCAGCAAAGGCGATGTAAGACAGATTAACACTGAAGCTTTCTTT. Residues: CASSKGDVRQINTEAFF.

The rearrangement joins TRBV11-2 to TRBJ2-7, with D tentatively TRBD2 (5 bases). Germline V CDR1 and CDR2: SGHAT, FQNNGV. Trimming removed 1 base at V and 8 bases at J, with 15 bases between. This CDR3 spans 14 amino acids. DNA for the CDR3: TGTGCCAGCAGCTTAGGGACTCCTTCTTCACAGCAGTACTTC. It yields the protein CASSLGTPSSQQYF.

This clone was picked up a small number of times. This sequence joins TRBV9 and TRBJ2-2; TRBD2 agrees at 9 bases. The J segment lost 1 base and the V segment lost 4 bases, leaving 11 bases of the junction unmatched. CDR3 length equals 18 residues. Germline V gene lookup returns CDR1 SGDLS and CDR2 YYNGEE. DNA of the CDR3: TGTGCCAGCAGCCCGGGGACTAGCACAGAGGGGAACACCGGGGAGCTGTTTTTT. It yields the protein CASSPGTSTEGNTGELFF.

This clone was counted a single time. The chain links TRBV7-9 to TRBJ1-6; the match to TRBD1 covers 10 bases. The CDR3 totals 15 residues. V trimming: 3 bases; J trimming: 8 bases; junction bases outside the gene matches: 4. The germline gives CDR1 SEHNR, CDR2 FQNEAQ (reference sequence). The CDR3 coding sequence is TGTGCCAGCAGCTTCGCGGGGACAGGGGATTCACCCCTCCACTTT. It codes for CASSFAGTGDSPLHF.

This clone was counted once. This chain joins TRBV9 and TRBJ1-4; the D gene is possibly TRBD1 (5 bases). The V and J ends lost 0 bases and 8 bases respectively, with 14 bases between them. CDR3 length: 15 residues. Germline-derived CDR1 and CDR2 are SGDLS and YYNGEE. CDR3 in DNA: TGTGCCAGCAGCGTAGCTGCGGGAGGGGCAGAAAAACTGTTTTTT. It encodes CASSVAAGGAEKLFF.

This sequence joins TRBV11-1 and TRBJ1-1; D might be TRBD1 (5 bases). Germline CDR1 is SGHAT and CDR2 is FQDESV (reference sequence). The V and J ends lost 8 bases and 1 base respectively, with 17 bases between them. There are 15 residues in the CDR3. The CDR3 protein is CASGGGTPRNTEAFF. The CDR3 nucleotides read TGTGCCAGCGGGGGAGGCACACCCCGGAACACTGAAGCTTTCTTT.

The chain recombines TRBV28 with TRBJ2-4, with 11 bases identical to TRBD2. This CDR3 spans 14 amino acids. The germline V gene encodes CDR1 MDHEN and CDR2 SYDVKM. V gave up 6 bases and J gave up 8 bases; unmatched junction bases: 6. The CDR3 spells CASRTSGGGDIQYF. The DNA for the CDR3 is TGTGCCAGCAGAACTAGCGGGGGTGGGGACATTCAGTACTTC.

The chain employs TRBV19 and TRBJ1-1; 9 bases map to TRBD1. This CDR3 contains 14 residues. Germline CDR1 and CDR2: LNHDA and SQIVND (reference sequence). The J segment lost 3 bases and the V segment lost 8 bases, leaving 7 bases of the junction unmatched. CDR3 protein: CASAPGQGYTEAFF. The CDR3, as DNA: TGTGCCAGTGCCCCCGGACAGGGGTACACTGAAGCTTTCTTT.

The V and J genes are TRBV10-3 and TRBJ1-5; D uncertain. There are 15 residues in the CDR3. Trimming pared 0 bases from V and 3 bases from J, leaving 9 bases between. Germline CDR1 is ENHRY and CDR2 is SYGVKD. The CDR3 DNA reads TGTGCCATCAGTGAGTCCTTGCAGTTCAATCAGCCCCAGCATTTT. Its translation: CAISESLQFNQPQHF.

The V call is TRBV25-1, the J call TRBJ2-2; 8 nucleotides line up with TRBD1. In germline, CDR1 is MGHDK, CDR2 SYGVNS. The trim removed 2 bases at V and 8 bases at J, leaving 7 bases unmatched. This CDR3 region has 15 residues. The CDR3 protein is CASSEPRTGKGELFF. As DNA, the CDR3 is TGTGCCAGCAGTGAACCACGGACAGGGAAAGGGGAGCTGTTTTTT.

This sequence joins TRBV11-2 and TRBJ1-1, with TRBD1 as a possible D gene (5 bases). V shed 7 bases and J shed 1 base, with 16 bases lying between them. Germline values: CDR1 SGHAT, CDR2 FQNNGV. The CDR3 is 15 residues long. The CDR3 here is CASTHEPGQNTEAFF. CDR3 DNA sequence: TGTGCCAGCACCCACGAGCCAGGACAGAACACTGAAGCTTTCTTT.

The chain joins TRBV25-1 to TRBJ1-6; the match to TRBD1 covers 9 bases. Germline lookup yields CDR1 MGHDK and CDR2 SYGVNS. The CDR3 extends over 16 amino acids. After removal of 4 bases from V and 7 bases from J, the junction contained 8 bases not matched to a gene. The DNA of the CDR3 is TGTGCCAGCAGTGCAAGGGACAGGGCCGGGAATTCACCCCTCCACTTT. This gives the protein CASSARDRAGNSPLHF.

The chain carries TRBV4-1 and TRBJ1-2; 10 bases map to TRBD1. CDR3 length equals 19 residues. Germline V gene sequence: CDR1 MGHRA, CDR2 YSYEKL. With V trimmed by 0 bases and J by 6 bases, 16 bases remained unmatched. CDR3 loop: CASSQDRTRTGGIMDGYTF. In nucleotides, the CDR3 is TGCGCCAGCAGCCAAGATAGGACCCGGACAGGGGGTATAATGGATGGCTACACCTTC.

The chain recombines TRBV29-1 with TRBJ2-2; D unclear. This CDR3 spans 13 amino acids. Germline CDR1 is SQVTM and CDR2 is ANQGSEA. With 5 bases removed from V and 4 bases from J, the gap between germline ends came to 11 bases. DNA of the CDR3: TGCAGCGTTTGCGTACAGTCCACCGGGGAGCTGTTTTTT. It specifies CSVCVQSTGELFF.

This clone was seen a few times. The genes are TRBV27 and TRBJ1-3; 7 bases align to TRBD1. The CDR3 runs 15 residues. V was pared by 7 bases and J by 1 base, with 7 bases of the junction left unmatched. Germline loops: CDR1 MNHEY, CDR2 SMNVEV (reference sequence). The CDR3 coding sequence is TGTGCCAGCAAGGGGTCCAGGGGGTCTGGAAACACCATATATTTT. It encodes CASKGSRGSGNTIYF.

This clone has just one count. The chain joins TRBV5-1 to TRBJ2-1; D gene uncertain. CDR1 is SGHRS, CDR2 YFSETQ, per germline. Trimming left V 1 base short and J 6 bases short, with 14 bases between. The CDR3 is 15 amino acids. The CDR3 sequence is CASSLYIQIGNEQFF. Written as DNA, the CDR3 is TGCGCCAGCAGCTTGTATATTCAGATTGGCAATGAGCAGTTCTTC.

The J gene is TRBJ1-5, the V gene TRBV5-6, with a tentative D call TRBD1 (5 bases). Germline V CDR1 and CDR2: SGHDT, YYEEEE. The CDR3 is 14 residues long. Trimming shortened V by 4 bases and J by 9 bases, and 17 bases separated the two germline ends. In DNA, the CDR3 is TGTGCCAGCAGCGCATTACAGGAAGTTGGGCCCCAGCATTTT. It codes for CASSALQEVGPQHF.

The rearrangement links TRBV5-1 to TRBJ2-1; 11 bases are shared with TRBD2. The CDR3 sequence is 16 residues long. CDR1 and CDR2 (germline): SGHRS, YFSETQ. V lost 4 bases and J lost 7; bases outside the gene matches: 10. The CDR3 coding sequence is TGCGCCAGCAGCCAAACTAGCGGGAGCTCATGGAATGAGCAGTTCTTC. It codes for CASSQTSGSSWNEQFF.

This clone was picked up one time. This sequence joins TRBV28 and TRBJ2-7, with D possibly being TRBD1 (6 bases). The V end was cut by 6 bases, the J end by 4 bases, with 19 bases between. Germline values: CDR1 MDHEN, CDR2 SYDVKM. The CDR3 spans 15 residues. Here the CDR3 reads CASRSGDVVPYEQYF. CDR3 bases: TGTGCCAGCAGATCAGGGGACGTCGTCCCTTACGAGCAGTACTTC.

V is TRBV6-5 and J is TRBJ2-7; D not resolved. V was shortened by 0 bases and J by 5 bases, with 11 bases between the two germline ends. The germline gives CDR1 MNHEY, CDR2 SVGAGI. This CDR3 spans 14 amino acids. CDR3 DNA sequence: TGTGCCAGCAGTTACTCGACGGGTACCCACGAGCAGTACTTC. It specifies CASSYSTGTHEQYF.

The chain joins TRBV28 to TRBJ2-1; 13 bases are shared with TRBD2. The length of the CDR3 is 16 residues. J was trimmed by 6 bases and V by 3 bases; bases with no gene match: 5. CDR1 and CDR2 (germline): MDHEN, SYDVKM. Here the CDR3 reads CASSLGLAGRGNEQFF. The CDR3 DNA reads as TGTGCCAGCAGTTTGGGACTAGCGGGGAGAGGCAATGAGCAGTTCTTC.

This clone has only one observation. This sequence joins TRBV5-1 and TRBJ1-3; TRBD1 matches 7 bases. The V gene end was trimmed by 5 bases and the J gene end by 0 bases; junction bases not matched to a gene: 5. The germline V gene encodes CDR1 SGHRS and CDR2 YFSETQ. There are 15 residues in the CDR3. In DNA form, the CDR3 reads TGCGCCAGCAGTTGGACAGGTGACTCTGGAAACACCATATATTTT. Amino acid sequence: CASSWTGDSGNTIYF.

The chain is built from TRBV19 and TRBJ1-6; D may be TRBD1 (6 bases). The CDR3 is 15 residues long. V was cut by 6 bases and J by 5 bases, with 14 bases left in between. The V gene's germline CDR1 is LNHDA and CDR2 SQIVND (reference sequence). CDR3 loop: CASRRGQTNNSPLHF. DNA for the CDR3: TGTGCCAGTAGGAGAGGACAGACTAATAATTCACCCCTCCACTTT.

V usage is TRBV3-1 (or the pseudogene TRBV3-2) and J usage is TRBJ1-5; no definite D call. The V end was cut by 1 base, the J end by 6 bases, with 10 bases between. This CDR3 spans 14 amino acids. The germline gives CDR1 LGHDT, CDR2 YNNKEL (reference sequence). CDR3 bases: TGTGCCAGCAGCCAAGCGGGGAGCGGTCAGCCCCAGCATTTT. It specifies CASSQAGSGQPQHF.

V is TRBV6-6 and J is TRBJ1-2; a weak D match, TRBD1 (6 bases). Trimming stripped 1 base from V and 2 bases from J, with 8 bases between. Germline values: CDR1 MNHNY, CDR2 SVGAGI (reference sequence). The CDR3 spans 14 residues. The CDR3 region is CASSYLQGNYGYTF. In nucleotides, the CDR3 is TGTGCCAGCAGTTACTTACAGGGAAACTATGGCTACACCTTC.

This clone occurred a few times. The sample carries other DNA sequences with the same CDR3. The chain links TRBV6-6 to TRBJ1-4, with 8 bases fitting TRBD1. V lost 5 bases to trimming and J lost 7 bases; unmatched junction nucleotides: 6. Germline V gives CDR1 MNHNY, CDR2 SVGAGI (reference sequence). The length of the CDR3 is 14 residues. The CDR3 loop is CASSPRGQGEKLFF. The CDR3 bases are TGTGCCAGCAGTCCCAGGGGGCAGGGTGAAAAACTGTTTTTT.

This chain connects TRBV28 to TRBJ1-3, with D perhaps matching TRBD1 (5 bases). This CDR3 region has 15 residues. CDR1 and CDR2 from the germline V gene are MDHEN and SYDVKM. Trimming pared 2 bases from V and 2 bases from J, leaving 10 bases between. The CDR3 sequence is CASSLRGTAGNTIYF. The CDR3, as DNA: TGTGCCAGCAGTTTAAGGGGCACCGCTGGAAACACCATATATTTT.

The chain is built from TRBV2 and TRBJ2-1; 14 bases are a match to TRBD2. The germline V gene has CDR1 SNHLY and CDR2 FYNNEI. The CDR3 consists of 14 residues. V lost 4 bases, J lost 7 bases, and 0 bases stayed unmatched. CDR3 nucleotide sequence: TGTGCCAGCAGTGGGACTAGCGGGAGGAATGAGCAGTTCTTC. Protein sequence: CASSGTSGRNEQFF.

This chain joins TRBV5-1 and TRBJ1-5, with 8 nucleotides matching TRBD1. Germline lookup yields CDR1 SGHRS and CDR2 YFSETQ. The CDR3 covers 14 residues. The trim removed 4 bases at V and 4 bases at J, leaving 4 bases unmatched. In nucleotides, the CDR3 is TGCGCCAGCAGCCCTGGACAGGGTAATCAGCCCCAGCATTTT. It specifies CASSPGQGNQPQHF. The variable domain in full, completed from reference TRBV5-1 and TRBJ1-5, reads KAGVTQTPRYLIKTRGQQVTLSCSPISGHRSVSWYQQTPGQGLQFLFEYFSETQRNKGNFPGRFSGRQFSNSRSEMNVSTLELGDSALYLCASSPGQGNQPQHFGDGTRLSIL.